The next 10 T cell receptor beta chains were all read from a single sample in a study of blood T cell repertoires in COVID-19. Some clones are missing from TCRdb's copy, which holds only in-frame ones; the method was immunoSEQ multiplex PCR. The sample lists some 240,000 clones; under 90% were seen once. The sample comprised peripheral blood. All receptors come from a man in his sixties who had recovered from COVID-19.

This sequence joins TRBV5-4 and TRBJ2-2, with TRBD2 as a possible D gene (6 bases). The length of the CDR3 is 17 residues. Germline-derived CDR1 and CDR2 are SGHNT and YYREEE (reference sequence). The V end lost 3 bases, the J end lost 1 base, and 16 bases lay between the germline ends. The DNA of the CDR3 is TGTGCCAGCAGCTGGGGGACGGCGGGACGGAACACCGGGGAGCTGTTTTTT. Translating it yields CASSWGTAGRNTGELFF.

The J gene is TRBJ1-6, the V gene TRBV21-1. TRBV21-1 is recorded as a pseudogene. The CDR3 has 15 amino acids. CDR3 in amino acids: CASSKDQGRNSPLHF. CDR3 coding DNA: TGTGCCAGCAGCAAAGATCAAGGGAGAAATTCACCCCTCCACTTT.

The chain links TRBV9 to TRBJ1-1; TRBD1 agrees at 8 bases. From germline, CDR1 is SGDLS and CDR2 YYNGEE. After removal of 0 bases from V and 1 base from J, the junction contained 8 bases not matched to a gene. The CDR3 extends over 17 amino acids. The chain's CDR3 is CASSVAGGPPSNTEAFF. DNA of the CDR3: TGTGCCAGCAGCGTAGCAGGGGGCCCACCATCGAACACTGAAGCTTTCTTT.

The V gene is TRBV6-1, the J gene TRBJ1-1; 7 bases match TRBD1. CDR3 length: 14 amino acids. J was trimmed by 7 bases and V by 5 bases; bases with no gene match: 10. Germline-derived CDR1 and CDR2 are MNHNS and SASEGT. The CDR3 here is CASSRDSVSLEAFF. As DNA, the CDR3 is TGTGCCAGCAGTCGGGACAGCGTCTCTCTTGAAGCTTTCTTT.

The chain combines TRBV6-5 with TRBJ2-5; D gene ambiguous. The CDR3 has 12 residues. The germline V gene has CDR1 MNHEY and CDR2 SVGAGI. Trimming removed 7 bases at V and 5 bases at J, with 11 bases between. DNA of the CDR3: TGTGCCAGCAAAGGAGTCGGGGAGACCCAGTACTTC. It translates to CASKGVGETQYF.

V is TRBV4-2 and J is TRBJ2-7; 8 positions agree with TRBD2. The junction had 9 bases not matched to a gene; V was cut back by 0 bases and J by 5 bases. This CDR3 comprises 16 residues. CDR1 and CDR2 from the germline V gene are LGHNA and YNFKEQ. CDR3 DNA: TGTGCCAGCAGCCAAGAAGGGGCGGGAGGTACGGACGAGCAGTACTTC. Its translation is CASSQEGAGGTDEQYF.

The chain combines TRBV5-1 with TRBJ1-1; D uncertain. This CDR3 is 15 amino acids long. The germline gives CDR1 SGHRS, CDR2 YFSETQ. V gave up 3 bases and J gave up 1 base, with 13 bases separating them. CDR3 DNA: TGCGCCAGCAGCTCCTCCGGACTGAAGAACACTGAAGCTTTCTTT. Translation: CASSSSGLKNTEAFF.

This chain connects TRBV27 to TRBJ1-2; TRBD1 might be the D (5 bases). Germline assignment: CDR1 MNHEY and CDR2 SMNVEV (reference sequence). V lost 1 base and J 2 bases, leaving 11 bases between the germline ends. CDR3 size: 15 residues. As DNA, the CDR3 is TGTGCCAGCAGTTTATATCCAGGGCCAAACTATGGCTACACCTTC. Encoded protein: CASSLYPGPNYGYTF.

This chain connects TRBV6-5 to TRBJ2-3, with a weak D call TRBD1 (6 bases). CDR1 and CDR2 (germline): MNHEY, SVGAGI. The CDR3 loop spans 13 amino acids. Deletions cut 5 bases from V and 6 bases from J, with 12 bases between. CDR3 sequence: CASSPGAWDTQYF. CDR3 coding DNA: TGTGCCAGCAGTCCAGGGGCATGGGATACGCAGTATTTT.

The chain couples TRBV18 to TRBJ1-5; TRBD1 aligns across 8 bases. There are 14 residues in the CDR3. Germline-derived CDR1 and CDR2 are KGHSH and LQKENI. V shed 3 bases and J 6 bases; nucleotides not matched to a gene: 4. The CDR3 loop is CASSPGQASQPQHF. In DNA, the CDR3 is TGTGCCAGCTCACCGGGACAGGCAAGTCAGCCCCAGCATTTT. Full variable domain (outside the CDR3, taken from reference TRBV18 and TRBJ1-5): NAGVMQNPRHLVRRRGQEARLRCSPMKGHSHVYWYRQLPEEGLKFMVYLQKENIIDESGMPKERFSAEFPKEGPSILRIQQVVRGDSAAYFCASSPGQASQPQHFGDGTRLSIL.